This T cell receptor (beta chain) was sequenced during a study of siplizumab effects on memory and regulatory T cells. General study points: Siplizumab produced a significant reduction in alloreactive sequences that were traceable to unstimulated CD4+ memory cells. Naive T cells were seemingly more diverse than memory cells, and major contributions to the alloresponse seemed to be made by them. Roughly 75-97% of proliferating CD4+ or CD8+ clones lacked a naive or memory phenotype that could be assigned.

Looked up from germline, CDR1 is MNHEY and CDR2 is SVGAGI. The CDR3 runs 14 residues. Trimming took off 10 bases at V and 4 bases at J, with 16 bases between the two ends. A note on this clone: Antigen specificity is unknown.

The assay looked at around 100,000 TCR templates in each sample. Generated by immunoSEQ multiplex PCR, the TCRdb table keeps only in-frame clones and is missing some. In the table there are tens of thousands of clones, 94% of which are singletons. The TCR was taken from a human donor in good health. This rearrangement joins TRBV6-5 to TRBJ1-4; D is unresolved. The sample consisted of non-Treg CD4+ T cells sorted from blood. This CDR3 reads CATGLTGYNEKLFF. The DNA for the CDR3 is TGTGCCACCGGCTTGACGGGCTATAATGAAAAACTGTTTTTT.